This TCR beta chain was identified in a study of cytomegalovirus exposure and HLA in healthy donors. Overall study context: When over 300 donors were genotyped, just over 80% of them were found to fall in the Caucasian-associated ancestry cluster.

The study sampled nominally healthy donors, though unrecorded immune exposures were likely. The germline V gene has CDR1 SGHDT and CDR2 YYEEEE. Trimming left V 0 bases short and J 2 bases short, with 15 bases between. This CDR3 is 16 amino acids long. Both 60 Vbeta primers and 13 Jbeta primers went into the PCR. Assay: immunoSEQ multiplex PCR; the TCRdb copy retains only in-frame clones and omits some. The data show over 55,000 clones, 80% to 90% seen once. The sample taken for sequencing was PBMCs. The chain combines TRBV5-6 with TRBJ2-7, with a weak D call TRBD1 (5 bases). The sequence came from a man aged 18 to 30 in good health and CMV-seronegative. The CDR3, as DNA: TGTGCCAGCAGCTTGGATGGGCAGGGCCTCCCCTACGAGCAGTACTTC. This translates into CASSLDGQGLPYEQYF.